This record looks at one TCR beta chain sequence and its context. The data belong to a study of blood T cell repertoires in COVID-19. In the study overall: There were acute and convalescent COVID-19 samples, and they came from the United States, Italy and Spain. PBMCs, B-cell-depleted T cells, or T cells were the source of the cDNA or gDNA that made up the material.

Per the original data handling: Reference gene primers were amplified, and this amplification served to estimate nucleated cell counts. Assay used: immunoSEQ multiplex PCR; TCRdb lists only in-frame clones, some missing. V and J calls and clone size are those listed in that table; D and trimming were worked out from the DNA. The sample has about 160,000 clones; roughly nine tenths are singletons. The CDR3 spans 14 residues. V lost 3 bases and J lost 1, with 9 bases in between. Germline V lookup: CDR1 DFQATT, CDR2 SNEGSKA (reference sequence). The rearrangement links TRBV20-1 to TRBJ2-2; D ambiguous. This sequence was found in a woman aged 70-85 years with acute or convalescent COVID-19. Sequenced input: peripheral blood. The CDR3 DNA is TGCAGTGCTAGTAACGCTATGAACACCGGGGAGCTGTTTTTT. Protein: CSASNAMNTGELFF.